Shown below are 29 T cell receptor beta chains from a single sample sequenced in a study of shared clonotypes between healthy human individuals. CD8 cells regarded as naive lacked CD45RO, were positively chosen for CCR7, and omitted terminally differentiated effector memory CD45RA+ cells. Clones were read by immunoSEQ multiplex PCR, and TCRdb kept only the in-frame ones, dropping some. In the table there are under 600,000 clones, nearly 98% of which are singletons. Sequencing was carried out using naive CD8+ T cells sorted from blood. Every receptor here comes from a man aged 25-40 years in good health.

The genes are TRBV6-5 and TRBJ2-3; maybe TRBD2 (5 bases). The CDR3 extends over 12 amino acids. Trimming took off 8 bases at V and 3 bases at J, with 9 bases between the two ends. Germline CDR1 is MNHEY and CDR2 is SVGAGI. This chain's CDR3 is CASRRGTDTQYF. The DNA of the CDR3 is TGTGCCAGCCGGAGAGGGACAGATACGCAGTATTTT.

V gene TRBV11-1 combines with J gene TRBJ2-7; no firm D call. The ends were cut back, 11 bases at V and 3 bases at J, with 11 bases in the middle. Germline CDR1 reads SGHAT; CDR2 reads FQDESV (reference sequence). The CDR3 length is 11 residues. The CDR3 sequence: CASTSGYEQYF. In nucleotides, the CDR3 is TGTGCCTCAACGTCAGGCTACGAGCAGTACTTC.

This clone was found once. Distinct nucleotide sequences in the sample also encode this CDR3. The chain uses TRBV7-9 and TRBJ1-1; D not resolved. This CDR3 is 12 amino acids long. Trimming removed 5 bases at V and 0 bases at J, with 4 bases between. Germline CDR1 reads SEHNR; CDR2 reads FQNEAQ (reference sequence). For the CDR3, the DNA is TGTGCCAGCAGCGGACTGAACACTGAAGCTTTCTTT. Translating it yields CASSGLNTEAFF.

The CDR3 region is CASSGFSGELYDNEQFF. CDR3 in DNA: TGTGCCAGCAGCGGATTTAGCGGGGAGCTCTACGACAATGAGCAGTTCTTC. The J gene is TRBJ2-1, the V gene TRBV7-9; 8 positions agree with TRBD2. J was trimmed by 5 bases and V by 5 bases; bases with no gene match: 14. CDR1 is SEHNR, CDR2 FQNEAQ, per germline (reference sequence). The CDR3 consists of 17 residues.

This clone was seen just once. The CDR3 spells CASSLTSTNQPQHF. In DNA, the CDR3 is TGCGCCAGCAGCCTTACGTCCACCAATCAGCCCCAGCATTTT. The chain recombines TRBV5-1 with TRBJ1-5, with D unclear. CDR1 is SGHRS and CDR2 is YFSETQ in the germline V gene. V was trimmed by 4 bases and J by 3 bases, leaving 11 bases between them. The CDR3 consists of 14 residues.

J is TRBJ2-3 and V is TRBV5-1; either TRBD1 or TRBD2 may supply D (5 bases each). The germline V and J ends were trimmed by 2 bases and 5 bases, with 12 bases remaining between them. This CDR3 contains 14 residues. Germline lookup yields CDR1 SGHRS and CDR2 YFSETQ. The DNA of the CDR3 is TGCGCCAGCAGCTTCCAAGGGACGCTAGATACGCAGTATTTT. This sequence encodes CASSFQGTLDTQYF.

V usage is TRBV7-2 and J usage is TRBJ2-7; 13 positions match TRBD2. The CDR3 is 14 residues long. Germline loops: CDR1 SGHTA, CDR2 FQGNSA. With V trimmed by 6 bases and J by 7 bases, 6 bases remained unmatched. In DNA form, the CDR3 reads TGTGCCAGCAGGGGGACTAGCGGGACTCCAGAGCAGTACTTC. It translates to CASRGTSGTPEQYF.

The gene calls are TRBV4-1 and TRBJ1-2; no definite D call. The germline V and J ends were trimmed by 4 bases and 2 bases, with 17 bases remaining between them. The length of the CDR3 is 16 residues. Germline-derived CDR1 and CDR2 are MGHRA and YSYEKL. CDR3 amino acids: CASSLLGQADNYGYTF. CDR3 bases: TGCGCCAGCAGCCTACTCGGTCAGGCCGACAACTATGGCTACACCTTC.

This clone appeared a single time. The chain has TRBV6-1 and TRBJ1-1; tentatively, D is TRBD1 (5 bases). V lost 5 bases and J lost 4, with 11 bases in between. Germline assignment: CDR1 MNHNS and CDR2 SASEGT. The CDR3 spans 13 residues. CDR3 residues: CASSLLGGTEAFF. The CDR3 DNA is TGTGCCAGCAGTCTTCTGGGGGGCACTGAAGCTTTCTTT.

The chain carries TRBV7-9 and TRBJ2-5; TRBD1 might be the D (6 bases). The CDR3 covers 11 residues. Germline CDR1 is SEHNR and CDR2 is FQNEAQ (reference sequence). Trimming took off 6 bases at V and 10 bases at J, with 12 bases between the two ends. Written as DNA, the CDR3 is TGTGCCAGCAGAGGGGGTTCGGACCAGTACTTC. This sequence encodes CASRGGSDQYF.

CDR3 nucleotides: TGCAGCACCAGGACCGTGGACTACAATGAGCAGTTCTTC. This codes for CSTRTVDYNEQFF. The chain joins TRBV29-1 to TRBJ2-1; D is unresolved. The CDR3 totals 13 residues. The V gene lost 8 bases and the J gene lost 3 bases, with 14 bases spanning the gap. The germline V gene encodes CDR1 SQVTM and CDR2 ANQGSEA.

CDR3 in amino acids: CASSLIQGGGNTIYF. The DNA of the CDR3 is TGCGCCAGCAGCCTAATCCAAGGGGGCGGAAACACCATATATTTT. This rearrangement joins TRBV4-1 to TRBJ1-3; TRBD1 matches 7 bases. Trimming at V came to 4 bases and at J to 4 bases, leaving 7 bases not matched to a gene. Germline values: CDR1 MGHRA, CDR2 YSYEKL. The CDR3 loop spans 15 amino acids.

This rearrangement joins TRBV14 to TRBJ2-7, with D uncertain. This CDR3 contains 13 residues. The V gene's germline CDR1 is SGHDN and CDR2 FVKESK. The V end lost 4 bases, the J end lost 2 bases, and 9 bases lay between the germline ends. The CDR3, as DNA: TGTGCCAGCAGCCCGTACCGGACCTACGAGCAGTACTTC. Translating gives CASSPYRTYEQYF.

The chain recombines TRBV29-1 with TRBJ2-1; 7 bases map to TRBD2. Trimming cost V 7 bases and J 4 bases; bases outside gene matches: 10. The length of the CDR3 is 14 residues. Germline V gene sequence: CDR1 SQVTM, CDR2 ANQGSEA. CDR3 nucleotides: TGCAGCGCCTCCAGGAGCGGGGCTTACAATGAGCAGTTCTTC. It yields the protein CSASRSGAYNEQFF.

V usage is TRBV11-2 and J usage is TRBJ2-5; 7 nucleotides line up with TRBD1. V lost 5 bases to trimming and J lost 2 bases; unmatched junction nucleotides: 5. From germline, CDR1 is SGHAT and CDR2 FQNNGV. The CDR3 loop spans 14 amino acids. The DNA for the CDR3 is TGTGCCAGCAGCACCCGGGACAGTCAAGAGACCCAGTACTTC. Amino acids: CASSTRDSQETQYF.

The chain is built from TRBV23-1 and TRBJ1-1; TRBD1 aligns across 8 bases. TRBV23-1 is an ORF, and what it does is uncertain. Losses at the gene ends were 6 bases for V and 1 base for J; bases not matched to a gene: 10. CDR3 size: 16 residues. The CDR3 bases are TGCGCCAGCAGACCAACCCAGGGGGCGAGGAACACTGAAGCTTTCTTT. Its protein is CASRPTQGARNTEAFF.

The chain has TRBV7-6 and TRBJ2-5, with 9 nucleotides matching TRBD2. The CDR3 has 17 amino acids. CDR1 is SGHVS, CDR2 FNYEAQ, per germline. V trimming: 1 base; J trimming: 0 bases; junction bases outside the gene matches: 6. CDR3 amino acids: CASSLDVLAGYQETQYF. For the CDR3, the DNA is TGTGCCAGCAGCTTAGATGTGCTAGCGGGATACCAAGAGACCCAGTACTTC. Full variable domain (rest looked up from reference TRBV7-6 and TRBJ2-5): GAGVSQSPRYKVTKRGQDVALRCDPISGHVSLYWYRQALGQGPEFLTYFNYEAQQDKSGLPNDRFSAERPEGSISTLTIQRTEQRDSAMYRCASSLDVLAGYQETQYFGPGTRLLVL.

Comment on this clone: Other DNA sequences within the sample encode an identical CDR3. J is TRBJ2-2 and V is TRBV19; D unresolved. The CDR3 has 13 amino acids. Germline V CDR1 and CDR2: LNHDA, SQIVND (reference sequence). Trimming removed 1 base from V and 1 base from J, with 1 base in between. The CDR3, as DNA: TGTGCCAGTAGTATAGGGAACACCGGGGAGCTGTTTTTT. It encodes CASSIGNTGELFF.

Comments on this clone: Other nucleotide sequences in the sample specify the same CDR3. The chain employs TRBV27 and TRBJ2-7; D unclear. CDR1 is MNHEY and CDR2 is SMNVEV in the germline V gene (reference sequence). This CDR3 has 13 amino acids. With 0 bases removed from V and 1 base from J, the gap between germline ends came to 4 bases. CDR3 loop: CASSLSGSYEQYF. As DNA, the CDR3 is TGTGCCAGCAGTTTATCAGGGTCCTACGAGCAGTACTTC.

The V and J genes are TRBV4-3 and TRBJ2-7; D is uncertain. Germline V gene lookup returns CDR1 LGHNA and CDR2 YSLEER. V shed 0 bases and J shed 2 bases, with 14 bases lying between them. This CDR3 is 16 amino acids long. The CDR3 spells CASSQDFASFPYEQYF. The DNA of the CDR3 is TGCGCCAGCAGCCAAGATTTTGCTAGTTTCCCCTACGAGCAGTACTTC.

This chain connects TRBV5-6 to TRBJ2-1; 11 positions agree with TRBD2. V lost 0 bases to trimming and J lost 4 bases; unmatched junction nucleotides: 6. This CDR3 contains 17 residues. Germline-derived CDR1 and CDR2 are SGHDT and YYEEEE. CDR3 in amino acids: CASSLEGLADTYNEQFF. The CDR3 region has the DNA TGTGCCAGCAGCTTGGAGGGACTAGCGGACACATACAATGAGCAGTTCTTC.

The chain couples TRBV15 to TRBJ1-5; TRBD1 agrees at 10 bases. V dropped 4 bases and J dropped 2; count of bases not matched to a gene: 2. Germline V lookup: CDR1 LNHNV, CDR2 YYDKDF (reference sequence). The CDR3 is made up of 15 amino acids. This chain's CDR3 is CATSTGQGGNQPQHF. CDR3 nucleotide sequence: TGTGCCACCAGCACCGGACAGGGGGGCAATCAGCCCCAGCATTTT.

The CDR3 region has the DNA TGCAGCGTTGACGAGACTGAAGATACGCAGTATTTT. This translates into CSVDETEDTQYF. The rearrangement joins TRBV29-1 to TRBJ2-3; D remains unclear. CDR1 and CDR2 (germline): SQVTM, ANQGSEA. Trimming removed 3 bases from V and 5 bases from J, with 9 bases in between. The CDR3 runs to 12 residues.

The rearrangement links TRBV6-1 to TRBJ2-7; 7 positions agree with TRBD1. The CDR3 is 14 amino acids. Unmatched junction bases numbered 3, after V lost 1 base and J lost 3 bases. CDR1 MNHNS and CDR2 SASEGT come from the germline V gene. The CDR3 loop reads CASSEGTGVYEQYF. CDR3 nucleotides: TGTGCCAGCAGTGAAGGGACAGGAGTCTACGAGCAGTACTTC.

The chain employs TRBV7-8 and TRBJ1-5; a weak D match, TRBD1 (6 bases). This CDR3 region has 17 residues. The germline gives CDR1 SGHVS, CDR2 FQNEAQ. V lost 4 bases, J lost 5 bases, and 21 bases lay in between. CDR3 in DNA: TGTGCCAGCAGCTCCACGACAGGTAGGCCCGGACATCAGCCCCAGCATTTT. It codes for CASSSTTGRPGHQPQHF.

The chain is built from TRBV6-6 and TRBJ2-7; 10 bases are shared with TRBD2. Germline CDR1 MNHNY, CDR2 SVGAGI (reference sequence). The CDR3 is made up of 15 amino acids. The V gene end was trimmed by 8 bases and the J gene end by 3 bases; junction bases not matched to a gene: 10. The CDR3 bases are TGTGCCAGCGGAAATAGCGGGAGGCCTTTCTACGAGCAGTACTTC. Residues: CASGNSGRPFYEQYF.

This chain connects TRBV19 to TRBJ2-1, with 8 bases identical to TRBD2. The CDR3 totals 13 residues. Germline trimming cut 10 bases from V and 2 bases from J; bases unmatched to any gene: 4. In germline, CDR1 is LNHDA, CDR2 SQIVND (reference sequence). CDR3 loop: CANAGGTYNEQFF. For the CDR3, the DNA is TGTGCCAATGCGGGAGGTACCTACAATGAGCAGTTCTTC. Complete variable domain (other parts from reference TRBV19 and TRBJ2-1): DGGITQSPKYLFRKEGQNVTLSCEQNLNHDAMYWYRQDPGQGLRLIYYSQIVNDFQKGDIAEGYSVSREKKESFPLTVTSAQKNPTAFYLCANAGGTYNEQFFGPGTRLTVL.

The gene calls are TRBV29-1 and TRBJ1-2; D uncertain. V lost 4 bases, J lost 2 bases, and 11 bases lay in between. CDR1 is SQVTM, CDR2 ANQGSEA, per germline. CDR3 length equals 13 residues. The CDR3 loop is CSVAPGPNYGYTF. CDR3 in DNA: TGCAGCGTTGCCCCAGGCCCCAACTATGGCTACACCTTC. The full variable domain, its missing parts supplied by reference TRBV29-1 and TRBJ1-2, is SAVISQKPSRDICQRGTSLTIQCQVDSQVTMMFWYRQQPGQSLTLIATANQGSEATYESGFVIDKFPISRPNLTFSTLTVSNMSPEDSSIYLCSVAPGPNYGYTFGSGTRLTVV.

V and J are TRBV7-9 and TRBJ2-5, with D possibly matching TRBD2 (6 bases). This CDR3 contains 15 residues. V was pared by 1 base and J by 5 bases, with 14 bases between. Per germline, CDR1 SEHNR and CDR2 FQNEAQ (reference sequence). CDR3 sequence: CASSLGAGGVETQYF. CDR3 DNA: TGTGCCAGCAGCTTAGGGGCAGGAGGGGTCGAGACCCAGTACTTC.